This T cell receptor (beta chain) was captured by sequencing in a study of radiotherapy plus CTLA-4 blockade in lung cancer. The overall study: Objective responses were seen in around a sixth of patients, disease control in about 30%. Study observations and caveats: Reported findings show early blood T cell clone dynamics, with interferon-beta, best predicted response. Some TCR clones had been derived from tumors. These clones expanded in peripheral blood after radiotherapy plus ipilimumab.

The protocol was immunoSEQ multiplex PCR, while the TCRdb copy is restricted to in-frame clones and leaves out a portion. The sample lists over 60,000 clones, about 87% occurring once. In this sample, this clone turned up once. Its antigen remains unidentified. CDR3 size: 14 residues. CDR1 MNHEY and CDR2 SMNVEV come from the germline V gene (reference sequence). Trimming shortened V by 0 bases and J by 7 bases, and 12 bases separated the two germline ends. The clonotype was recovered from a human donor with non-small cell lung cancer who had stable disease on radiotherapy plus ipilimumab. The chain couples TRBV27 to TRBJ1-2; no clear D gene. Sequencing used peripheral blood, obtained from a patient treated with radiotherapy plus ipilimumab. CDR3 in DNA: TGTGCCAGCAGTTTATCCGGCAGAATGGTTGGCTACACCTTC. It translates to CASSLSGRMVGYTF.